What follows are 17 T cell receptor beta chains derived from one specimen sequenced in a study of identical twins. TCRdb analysed the 5' RACE reads with MiXCR anew, one entry per CDR3 protein. The table shows fewer than 550,000 distinct CDR3 sequences, with 13% to 15% occurring only once. The sample also formed part of further work on yellow fever vaccine responses in identical twins.

The sample taken for sequencing was CD4+ T cells sorted from blood. The receptors stem from a woman aged 18-29 years in good health.

The rearrangement uses TRBV20-1 and TRBJ1-2; D is ambiguous. Trimming took 3 bases from V and 4 from J, leaving 15 bases between them. Germline V gene sequence: CDR1 DFQATT, CDR2 SNEGSKA (reference sequence). This CDR3 is built from 14 residues. CDR3 sequence (DNA): TGCAGTGCTAGGGACCACAATACCCTCTATGGCTACACCTTC. Amino acids: CSARDHNTLYGYTF.

The V call is TRBV27, the J call TRBJ2-2, with D perhaps matching TRBD1 or TRBD2 (7 bases each). From germline, CDR1 is MNHEY and CDR2 SMNVEV (reference sequence). Trimming stripped 6 bases from V and 5 bases from J, with 22 bases between. CDR3 length: 17 residues. For the CDR3, the DNA is TGTGCCAGCAGCCGGCAGTTGGGAGGGGGACAGACCGGGGAGCTGTTTTTT. This encodes CASSRQLGGGQTGELFF.

The CDR3 DNA follows: TGTGCCAGCAGCCAAGAGCCCGGTAGCGGGGAGCTGTTTTTT. Translation: CASSQEPGSGELFF. The gene calls are TRBV3-1 and TRBJ2-2; D gene uncertain. Germline V gene data show CDR1 as LGHDT and CDR2 as YNNKEL (reference sequence). V dropped 0 bases and J dropped 7 bases, with 9 bases sitting between them. The CDR3 length is 14 residues.

The CDR3 here is CASSKGTGEHTDTQYF. CDR3 DNA: TGTGCCAGCAGCAAAGGGACGGGCGAGCACACAGATACGCAGTATTTT. The chain combines TRBV9 with TRBJ2-3; D is tentatively TRBD1 or TRBD2 (5 bases each). V lost 4 bases to trimming and J lost 2 bases, with 17 bases between them. There are 16 residues in the CDR3. CDR1 and CDR2 (germline): SGDLS, YYNGEE.

The chain is built from TRBV27 and TRBJ2-5; TRBD2 matches at 8 bases. The CDR3 is made up of 14 amino acids. Germline-derived CDR1 and CDR2 are MNHEY and SMNVEV (reference sequence). V was pared by 6 bases and J by 8 bases, with 11 bases of the junction left unmatched. The CDR3 loop is CASRDSGTLDTQYF. The CDR3 bases are TGTGCCAGCAGGGATAGCGGGACACTCGACACCCAGTACTTC.

V and J are TRBV5-1 and TRBJ2-7; a possible D gene is TRBD2 (5 bases). CDR1 and CDR2 from the germline V gene are SGHRS and YFSETQ. V gave up 10 bases and J gave up 6 bases, with 20 bases separating them. The CDR3 contains 13 residues. The CDR3 DNA reads TGCGCCTCACTCCGGGATCCCTCTTCCGAGCAGTACTTC. The encoded protein is CASLRDPSSEQYF.

There are a few counts of this clonotype. The V and J genes are TRBV7-2 and TRBJ2-7; TRBD1 aligns across 7 bases. The germline CDR1 and CDR2 sequences are SGHTA and FQGNSA. J lost 4 bases, V lost 5 bases, and 11 bases had no gene match. The CDR3 totals 15 residues. In nucleotides, the CDR3 is TGTGCCAGCAGCCTTAACAGGGGACCTAATTACGAGCAGTACTTC. Amino acids: CASSLNRGPNYEQYF.

This clonotype was recorded a few times. This chain joins TRBV7-9 and TRBJ2-2; D is ambiguous. This CDR3 is built from 13 residues. Deletions cut 4 bases from V and 6 bases from J, with 9 bases between. CDR1 and CDR2 from the germline V gene are SEHNR and FQNEAQ (reference sequence). The CDR3 coding sequence is TGTGCCAGCAGCTCCTTAGCTGCCGGGGAGCTGTTTTTT. Translating it yields CASSSLAAGELFF.

This clonotype was picked up a small number of times. The chain uses TRBV24-1 and TRBJ2-3; possibly TRBD1 or TRBD2 for D (5 bases each). V gave up 4 bases and J gave up 3 bases, with 16 bases separating them. From germline, CDR1 is KGHDR and CDR2 SFDVKD. CDR3 length: 16 residues. The CDR3 loop reads CATSDPGTHGTDTQYF. The CDR3 nucleotides are TGTGCCACCAGTGACCCTGGGACCCACGGGACAGATACGCAGTATTTT.

Here the CDR3 DNA reads TGTGCCAGCAGCTTATCACTGGCGGACACCTATGGCTACACCTTC. Translated, it gives CASSLSLADTYGYTF. V usage is TRBV7-9 and J usage is TRBJ1-2, with D maybe TRBD1 (5 bases). This CDR3 has 15 amino acids. V was pared by 2 bases and J by 4 bases, with 14 bases between. The germline V gene encodes CDR1 SEHNR and CDR2 FQNEAQ (reference sequence).

Only a few counts were recorded for this clonotype. This rearrangement joins TRBV6-5 to TRBJ2-7, with 8 positions matching TRBD2. The V segment lost 0 bases and the J segment 2 bases; nucleotides outside the gene matches: 6. Germline V gene lookup returns CDR1 MNHEY and CDR2 SVGAGI. This CDR3 has 16 amino acids. CDR3 bases: TGTGCCAGCAGTTACTCGTGGCCGGGAGGGACCTACGAGCAGTACTTC. Protein: CASSYSWPGGTYEQYF.

The rearrangement joins TRBV6-2 or TRBV6-3 to TRBJ1-2; possible D gene TRBD1, 5 bases. The germline V gene encodes CDR1 MNHEY and CDR2 SVGEGT. This CDR3 has 14 residues. Trimming took off 5 bases at V and 9 bases at J, with 19 bases between the two ends. The CDR3 DNA follows: TGTGCCAGCAGTCCCAAGGGACGGCCCTCGAGCTACACCTTC. Protein product: CASSPKGRPSSYTF.

The chain carries TRBV6-1 and TRBJ2-3; D remains unclear. Per germline, CDR1 MNHNS and CDR2 SASEGT. V was cut by 6 bases and J by 1 base, with 14 bases left in between. The CDR3 is made up of 15 amino acids. The CDR3 DNA reads TGTGCCAGCAGCGACCAGGACGGAGGCACAGATACGCAGTATTTT. Its protein is CASSDQDGGTDTQYF.

There are a few counts of this clonotype. V is TRBV5-1 and J is TRBJ1-5; perhaps TRBD1 as D (5 bases). Germline assignment: CDR1 SGHRS and CDR2 YFSETQ. V lost 4 bases to trimming and J lost 6 bases, with 14 bases between them. The CDR3 sequence is 14 residues long. The CDR3 here is CASSAEGSGQPQHF. The CDR3 nucleotides are TGCGCCAGCAGCGCGGAGGGGTCGGGTCAGCCCCAGCATTTT.

In this sample, this clonotype turned up a few times. V usage is TRBV7-9 and J usage is TRBJ1-4, with TRBD1 identical over 7 bases. In germline, CDR1 is SEHNR, CDR2 FQNEAQ (reference sequence). This CDR3 comprises 14 residues. V lost 3 bases, J lost 7 bases, and 5 bases stayed unmatched. The CDR3 nucleotides are TGTGCCAGCAGCTTGGCGACAGGGAGTGAAAAACTGTTTTTT. This gives the protein CASSLATGSEKLFF. Drawing the rest from reference TRBV7-9 and TRBJ1-4, the complete variable domain is DTGVSQNPRHKITKRGQNVTFRCDPISEHNRLYWYRQTLGQGPEFLTYFQNEAQLEKSRLLSDRFSAERPKGSFSTLEIQRTEQGDSAMYLCASSLATGSEKLFFGSGTQLSVL.

This chain connects TRBV24-1 to TRBJ2-1; no definite D call. This CDR3 is 19 amino acids long. V lost 6 bases, J lost 0 bases, and 23 bases lay in between. From germline, CDR1 is KGHDR and CDR2 SFDVKD. The CDR3 coding sequence is TGTGCCACCAGTATCCCGGAAAGCCCCAACCGAGGCTCCTACAATGAGCAGTTCTTC. The encoded protein is CATSIPESPNRGSYNEQFF.

The chain uses TRBV20-1 and TRBJ1-1, with 7 positions matching TRBD1. The J segment lost 4 bases and the V segment lost 6 bases, leaving 8 bases of the junction unmatched. The germline CDR1 and CDR2 sequences are DFQATT and SNEGSKA (reference sequence). The CDR3 extends over 13 amino acids. CDR3 protein: CSAPGQYVTEAFF. In DNA form, the CDR3 reads TGCAGTGCGCCGGGACAGTATGTCACTGAAGCTTTCTTT.